The source of this T cell receptor (beta chain) is a study of shared clonotypes between healthy human individuals. Study background: Used for every donor were three CD4 naive, three CD4 memory, two CD8 naive and one CD8 memory plate.

Here immunoSEQ multiplex PCR was the method, and the copy in TCRdb shows in-frame clones only, minus some. This table holds fewer than 150,000 clones, around two thirds found once. Trimming stripped 2 bases from V and 4 bases from J, with 14 bases between. Germline CDR1 SEHNR, CDR2 FQNEAQ (reference sequence). The CDR3 totals 15 residues. This TCR derives from a woman younger than 45 in good health. Input material: memory CD8+ T cells sorted from blood. Subset specified: CD45RO+ cells pooled with CCR7-negative TemRA cells. The chain is built from TRBV7-9 and TRBJ1-2, with a tentative D call TRBD1 (6 bases). The CDR3 is CASSLSVGAVYGYTF. The CDR3, as DNA: TGTGCCAGCAGCTTATCGGTGGGGGCCGTCTATGGCTACACCTTC.